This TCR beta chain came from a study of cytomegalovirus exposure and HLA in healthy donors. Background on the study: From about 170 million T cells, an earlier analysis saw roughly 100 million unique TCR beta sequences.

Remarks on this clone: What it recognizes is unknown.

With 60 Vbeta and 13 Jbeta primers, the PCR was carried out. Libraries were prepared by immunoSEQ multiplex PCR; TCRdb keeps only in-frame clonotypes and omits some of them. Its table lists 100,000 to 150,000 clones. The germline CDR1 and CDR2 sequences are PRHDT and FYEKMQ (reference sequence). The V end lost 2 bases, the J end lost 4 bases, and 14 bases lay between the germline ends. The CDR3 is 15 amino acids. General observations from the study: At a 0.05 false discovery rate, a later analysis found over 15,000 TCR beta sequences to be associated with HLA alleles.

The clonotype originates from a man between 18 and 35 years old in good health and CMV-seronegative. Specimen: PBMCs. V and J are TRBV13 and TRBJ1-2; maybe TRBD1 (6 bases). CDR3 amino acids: CASSLTGAGAYGYTF. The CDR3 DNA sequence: TGTGCCAGCAGCTTAACCGGGGCGGGGGCCTATGGCTACACCTTC. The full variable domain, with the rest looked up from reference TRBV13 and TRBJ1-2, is AAGVIQSPRHLIKEKRETATLKCYPIPRHDTVYWYQQGPGQDPQFLISFYEKMQSDKGSIPDRFSAQQFSDYHSELNMSSLELGDSALYFCASSLTGAGAYGYTFGSGTRLTVV.